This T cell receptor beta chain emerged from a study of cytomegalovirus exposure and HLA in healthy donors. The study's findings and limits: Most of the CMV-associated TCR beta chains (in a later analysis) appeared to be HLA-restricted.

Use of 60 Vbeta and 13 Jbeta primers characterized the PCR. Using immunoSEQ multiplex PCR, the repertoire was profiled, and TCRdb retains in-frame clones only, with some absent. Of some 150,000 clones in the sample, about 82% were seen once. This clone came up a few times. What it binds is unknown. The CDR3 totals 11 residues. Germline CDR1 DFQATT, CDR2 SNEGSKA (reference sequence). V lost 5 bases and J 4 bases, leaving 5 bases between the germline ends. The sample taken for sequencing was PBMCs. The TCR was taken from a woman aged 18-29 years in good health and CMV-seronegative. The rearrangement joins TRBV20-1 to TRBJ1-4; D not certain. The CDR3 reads CSAEGNEKLFF. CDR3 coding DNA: TGCAGTGCTGAGGGTAATGAAAAACTGTTTTTT.